Shown below are 6 T cell receptor beta chains from a single sample sequenced in a study of vaccination and CD4 T cells after COVID-19. Regarding treatment: approximately 9-day PBMC culture with coronavirus spike peptide pools or control peptides (ViraFEST assay). No antigen is known for these receptors. Oncomine TCR Beta short-read sequencing was applied to DNA from cultured CD4+ T cells. MiXCR was run by TCRdb on the PCR reads, yielding one entry per CDR3 protein. The data hold some 7,000 distinct CDR3 sequences, with approximately 24% observed a single time. The source was CD4+ T cells from blood, cultured in vitro, collected after SARS-CoV-2 vaccination. The origin of the receptors is a human donor who had recovered from COVID-19.

This clonotype was seen a handful of times. The chain carries TRBV6-1 and TRBJ1-6; D may be TRBD1 (5 bases). The CDR3 is made up of 15 amino acids. CDR1 and CDR2 from the germline V gene are MNHNS and SASEGT. V was pared by 6 bases and J by 3 bases, with 12 bases between. In DNA, the CDR3 is TGTGCCAGCAGCGACCCGGGGGGCTATAATTCACCCCTCCACTTT. It yields the protein CASSDPGGYNSPLHF.

The chain employs TRBV28 and TRBJ2-3; possibly TRBD1 for D (6 bases). This CDR3 is 13 amino acids long. Per the germline V gene, CDR1 is MDHEN and CDR2 is SYDVKM. V was cut by 6 bases and J by 7 bases, with 14 bases left in between. The CDR3 DNA reads TGTGCCAGCAGGAGTTGGGACACCAATACGCAGTATTTT. This translates into CASRSWDTNTQYF.

In its sample, this clonotype was seen a few times. The V call is TRBV19, the J call TRBJ1-5; no clear D gene. This CDR3 has 15 residues. V was pared by 5 bases and J by 2 bases, with 13 bases between. CDR1 and CDR2 from the germline V gene are LNHDA and SQIVND (reference sequence). This CDR3 reads CASSPRTRGNQPQHF. DNA of the CDR3: TGTGCCAGTAGTCCTAGGACTAGGGGCAATCAGCCCCAGCATTTT.

The chain has TRBV28 and TRBJ1-1; 7 nucleotides align to TRBD1. V was clipped by 6 bases and J by 1 base; unmatched bases: 8. The CDR3 has 15 amino acids. The V gene's germline CDR1 is MDHEN and CDR2 SYDVKM. CDR3 DNA sequence: TGTGCCAGCAGACCACAGGGGACATGGAACACTGAAGCTTTCTTT. As protein: CASRPQGTWNTEAFF.

V and J are TRBV23-1 and TRBJ2-7; 8 bases agree with TRBD1. TRBV23-1 is annotated as an ORF whose role is uncertain. The CDR3 spans 19 residues. V trimming: 1 base; J trimming: 0 bases; junction bases outside the gene matches: 14. CDR3 protein: CASSQYRVVGQACSYEQYF. CDR3 in DNA: TGCGCCAGCAGTCAATATCGAGTGGTGGGACAGGCTTGCTCCTACGAGCAGTACTTC.

In this sample, this clonotype is medium-sized. The chain is built from TRBV7-9 and TRBJ2-1; D perhaps matches TRBD1 (5 bases). Trimming took off 2 bases at V and 3 bases at J, with 11 bases between the two ends. The CDR3 contains 15 residues. Germline lookup yields CDR1 SEHNR and CDR2 FQNEAQ (reference sequence). This chain's CDR3 is CASSLIRQNYNEQFF. DNA of the CDR3: TGTGCCAGCAGCTTAATCAGACAGAACTACAATGAGCAGTTCTTC. The whole variable domain, remainder taken from reference TRBV7-9 and TRBJ2-1, is DTGVSQNPRHKITKRGQNVTFRCDPISEHNRLYWYRQTLGQGPEFLTYFQNEAQLEKSRLLSDRFSAERPKGSFSTLEIQRTEQGDSAMYLCASSLIRQNYNEQFFGPGTRLTVL.